Listed below are T cell receptor beta chains from one sample, sequenced in a study of blood T cell repertoires in COVID-19. Using immunoSEQ multiplex PCR, the repertoire was profiled, and TCRdb retains in-frame clones only, with some absent. The data hold approximately 180,000 clones, with roughly 87% observed a single time. Sequencing was carried out using PBMCs or T cells enriched from blood (not recorded which). These receptors came from a woman in her forties with acute COVID-19. CDR3s include the opening cysteine and the closing phenylalanine or tryptophan. The D gene is left open where the match is weak. Clone sizes are given selectively: once, few, many, or a class where the clone is expanded.

V gene: TRBV27
D gene: NA
clone size: NA
J gene: TRBJ2-5
CDR3 protein: CASSFRRQETQYF
CDR3 DNA: TGTGCCAGCAGTTTCCGCAGGCAAGAGACCCAGTACTTC

V gene: TRBV19
D gene: TRBD1
clone size: NA
J gene: TRBJ1-5
CDR3 protein: CASSLPGTAQPQHF
CDR3 DNA: TGTGCCAGTAGTTTACCCGGGACAGCTCAGCCCCAGCATTTT

V gene: TRBV9
D gene: TRBD2
clone size: NA
J gene: TRBJ2-7
CDR3 protein: CASSEPFRSGGALKQYF
CDR3 DNA: TGTGCCAGCAGCGAACCGTTCAGGAGCGGGGGGGCGCTTAAGCAGTACTTC

V gene: TRBV19
D gene: NA
clone size: NA
J gene: TRBJ2-5
CDR3 protein: CASSMEPQATPWHQYF
CDR3 DNA: TGTGCCAGTAGTATGGAACCACAGGCGACCCCTTGGCACCAGTACTTC

V gene: TRBV3-1/TRBV3-2
D gene: TRBD2
clone size: NA
J gene: TRBJ2-5
CDR3 protein: CASSPWGSGATERETQYF
CDR3 DNA: TGTGCCAGCAGCCCGTGGGGGAGCGGGGCTACCGAGCGGGAGACCCAGTACTTC

V gene: TRBV28
D gene: TRBD1
clone size: NA
J gene: TRBJ1-2
CDR3 protein: CASTVVDRSHGYTF
CDR3 DNA: TGTGCCAGCACCGTCGTGGACAGGTCCCACGGCTACACCTTC

V gene: TRBV19
D gene: TRBD1
clone size: NA
J gene: TRBJ2-7
CDR3 protein: CASSQGAGEQYF
CDR3 DNA: TGTGCCAGTAGTCAGGGGGCAGGTGAGCAGTACTTC

V gene: TRBV4-3
D gene: NA
clone size: NA
J gene: TRBJ2-6
CDR3 protein: CASSQDPYRGGNAGANVLTF
CDR3 DNA: TGCGCCAGCAGCCAGGACCCTTACAGGGGAGGTAACGCTGGGGCCAACGTCCTGACTTTC

V gene: TRBV18
D gene: NA
clone size: NA
J gene: TRBJ2-7
CDR3 protein: CASSPYGAETYEQYF
CDR3 DNA: TGTGCCAGCTCACCCTATGGGGCGGAGACCTACGAGCAGTACTTC

V gene: TRBV6-5
D gene: NA
clone size: NA
J gene: TRBJ1-2
CDR3 protein: CASSYSNGAKYGYTF
CDR3 DNA: TGTGCCAGCAGTTACTCGAATGGGGCTAAATATGGCTACACCTTC

V gene: TRBV20-1
D gene: NA
clone size: NA
J gene: TRBJ1-4
CDR3 protein: CSASMPGRNEKLFF
CDR3 DNA: TGCAGTGCTAGTATGCCTGGGCGCAATGAAAAACTGTTTTTT

V gene: TRBV2
D gene: TRBD1
clone size: NA
J gene: TRBJ1-3
CDR3 protein: CASSGDRGPGNTIYF
CDR3 DNA: TGTGCCAGCAGCGGTGACAGGGGGCCTGGAAACACCATATATTTT

V gene: TRBV7-9
D gene: NA
clone size: NA
J gene: TRBJ2-7
CDR3 protein: CASSLRRDYEQYF
CDR3 DNA: TGTGCCAGCAGCTTGAGACGGGACTACGAGCAGTACTTC

V gene: TRBV5-1
D gene: TRBD2
clone size: NA
J gene: TRBJ2-1
CDR3 protein: CASSLVGSGRRNEQFF
CDR3 DNA: TGCGCCAGCAGCTTAGTGGGGAGCGGGAGACGAAATGAGCAGTTCTTC

V gene: TRBV4-2
D gene: TRBD2
clone size: NA
J gene: TRBJ2-7
CDR3 protein: CASSQEWVAGAYEQYF
CDR3 DNA: TGTGCCAGCAGCCAAGAGTGGGTAGCGGGAGCCTACGAGCAGTACTTC

V gene: TRBV2
D gene: NA
clone size: few
J gene: TRBJ2-1
CDR3 protein: CASAPQRWRTRSSYNEQFF
CDR3 DNA: TGTGCCAGCGCCCCCCAAAGGTGGCGGACTCGAAGCTCCTACAATGAGCAGTTCTTC

V gene: TRBV13
D gene: NA
clone size: NA
J gene: TRBJ1-2
CDR3 protein: CASSLRVGYGYTF
CDR3 DNA: TGTGCCAGCAGCCTCAGGGTGGGCTATGGCTACACCTTC

V gene: TRBV9
D gene: TRBD1
clone size: NA
J gene: TRBJ2-2
CDR3 protein: CASSATGVVTGELFF
CDR3 DNA: TGTGCCAGCAGCGCGACAGGGGTCGTCACCGGGGAGCTGTTTTTT

V gene: TRBV28
D gene: TRBD1
clone size: medium-sized
J gene: TRBJ1-2
CDR3 protein: CASRDRVGGYTF
CDR3 DNA: TGTGCCAGCAGAGACAGGGTGGGTGGCTACACCTTC

V gene: TRBV25-1
D gene: TRBD1
clone size: NA
J gene: TRBJ2-1
CDR3 protein: CASSETGVSYNEQFF
CDR3 DNA: TGTGCCAGCAGCGAGACAGGGGTTTCCTACAATGAGCAGTTCTTC

V gene: TRBV9
D gene: NA
clone size: NA
J gene: TRBJ2-1
CDR3 protein: CASSVEAGSHEQFF
CDR3 DNA: TGTGCCAGCAGCGTAGAGGCGGGGAGCCATGAGCAGTTCTTC

V gene: TRBV7-8
D gene: TRBD1
clone size: NA
J gene: TRBJ1-5
CDR3 protein: CASSPGTDLYSNQPQHF
CDR3 DNA: TGTGCCAGCAGCCCCGGGACAGACCTCTATAGCAATCAGCCCCAGCATTTT

V gene: TRBV5-6
D gene: TRBD1
clone size: NA
J gene: TRBJ1-4
CDR3 protein: CASSRRTGTGEKLFF
CDR3 DNA: TGTGCCAGCAGCCGAAGAACCGGGACAGGGGAAAAACTGTTTTTT

V gene: TRBV19
D gene: TRBD1
clone size: NA
J gene: TRBJ1-3
CDR3 protein: CASTQSPGQALLSGNTIYF
CDR3 DNA: TGTGCCAGTACCCAATCCCCGGGACAGGCCCTTCTCTCTGGAAACACCATATATTTT

V gene: TRBV12-3/TRBV12-4
D gene: TRBD1
clone size: NA
J gene: TRBJ2-5
CDR3 protein: CASSPTGGGTQYF
CDR3 DNA: TGTGCCAGCAGTCCGACAGGGGGGGGAACCCAGTACTTC

V gene: TRBV12-5
D gene: TRBD2
clone size: NA
J gene: TRBJ2-7
CDR3 protein: CASAPAGTSIYEQYF
CDR3 DNA: TGTGCTAGTGCTCCCGCGGGGACTAGCATCTACGAGCAGTACTTC

V gene: TRBV2
D gene: NA
clone size: NA
J gene: TRBJ2-5
CDR3 protein: CASRETGTETQYF
CDR3 DNA: TGTGCCAGCAGAGAAACAGGGACAGAGACCCAGTACTTC

V gene: TRBV5-4
D gene: TRBD1
clone size: NA
J gene: TRBJ2-2
CDR3 protein: CASSLEQGASGELFF
CDR3 DNA: TGTGCCAGCAGCTTAGAACAGGGGGCATCCGGGGAGCTGTTTTTT

V gene: TRBV4-3
D gene: NA
clone size: NA
J gene: TRBJ2-7
CDR3 protein: CASSQDDRSPYEQYF
CDR3 DNA: TGCGCCAGCAGCCAGGACGACAGGTCGCCCTACGAGCAGTACTTC

V gene: TRBV7-9
D gene: NA
clone size: NA
J gene: TRBJ1-5
CDR3 protein: CASSLALQEDQPQHF
CDR3 DNA: TGTGCCAGCAGCTTAGCGCTCCAGGAGGATCAGCCCCAGCATTTT

V gene: TRBV11-2
D gene: TRBD2
clone size: NA
J gene: TRBJ2-1
CDR3 protein: CASSLVASGRLGEQFF
CDR3 DNA: TGTGCCAGCAGCTTAGTGGCTAGCGGGAGATTGGGTGAGCAGTTCTTC

V gene: TRBV9
D gene: TRBD1
clone size: NA
J gene: TRBJ2-2
CDR3 protein: CASSVTSFSGTGAITGELFF
CDR3 DNA: TGTGCCAGCAGCGTAACTTCTTTCTCGGGGACAGGGGCCATAACCGGGGAGCTGTTTTTT